This T cell receptor beta chain was retrieved from a study of blood T cell repertoires in COVID-19. As for the study in general: From the United States, Italy and Spain came samples of acute and convalescent COVID-19. T cells, B-cell-depleted T cells, or PBMCs supplied cDNA or gDNA.

Germline V gene sequence: CDR1 SGHTA, CDR2 FQGNSA. V gave up 1 base and J gave up 2 bases; unmatched junction bases: 1. There are 16 residues in the CDR3. In the authors' methods: Estimates of nucleated cell counts were drawn from the amplification of reference gene primers. Sequencing used immunoSEQ multiplex PCR; TCRdb keeps in-frame clones, though not all of them. The V and J calls and clone size are taken from that table; D and trimming were inferred from the DNA. The data contain about 210,000 clones, roughly nine tenths of them singletons. This rearrangement joins TRBV7-2 to TRBJ2-3; 12 nucleotides match TRBD2. The sample consisted of peripheral blood. This receptor was taken from a man between 25 and 39 years old with acute or convalescent COVID-19. Here the CDR3 DNA reads TGTGCCAGCAGCTTAGGACTAGCGGGGGCCACAGATACGCAGTATTTT. Its protein is CASSLGLAGATDTQYF.